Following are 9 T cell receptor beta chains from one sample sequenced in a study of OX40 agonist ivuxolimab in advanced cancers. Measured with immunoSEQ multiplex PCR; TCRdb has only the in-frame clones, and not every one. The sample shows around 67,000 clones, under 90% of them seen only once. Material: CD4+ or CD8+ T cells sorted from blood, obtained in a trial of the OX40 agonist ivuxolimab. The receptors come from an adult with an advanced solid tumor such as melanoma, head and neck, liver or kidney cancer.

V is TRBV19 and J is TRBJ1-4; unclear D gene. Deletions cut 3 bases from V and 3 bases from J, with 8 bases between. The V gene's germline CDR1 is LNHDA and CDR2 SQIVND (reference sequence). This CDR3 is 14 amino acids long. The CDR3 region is CASSIQRANEKLFF. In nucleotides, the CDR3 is TGTGCCAGTAGTATTCAACGCGCTAATGAAAAACTGTTTTTT. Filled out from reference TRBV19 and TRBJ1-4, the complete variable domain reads DGGITQSPKYLFRKEGQNVTLSCEQNLNHDAMYWYRQDPGQGLRLIYYSQIVNDFQKGDIAEGYSVSREKKESFPLTVTSAQKNPTAFYLCASSIQRANEKLFFGSGTQLSVL.

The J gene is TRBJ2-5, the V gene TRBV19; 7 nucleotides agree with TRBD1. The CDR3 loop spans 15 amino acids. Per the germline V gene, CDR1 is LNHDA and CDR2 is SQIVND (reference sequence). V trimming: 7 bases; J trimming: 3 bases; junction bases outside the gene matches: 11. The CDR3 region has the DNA TGTGCCAGTAACGTGGGGGACAGACAAGAAGAGACCCAGTACTTC. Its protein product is CASNVGDRQEETQYF.

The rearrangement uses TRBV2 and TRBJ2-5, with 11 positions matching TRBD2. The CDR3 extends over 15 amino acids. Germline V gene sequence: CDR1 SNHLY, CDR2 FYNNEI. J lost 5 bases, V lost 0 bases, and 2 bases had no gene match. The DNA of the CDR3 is TGTGCCAGCAGTGAAGCGCGGACTAGCGGGGAGACCCAGTACTTC. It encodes CASSEARTSGETQYF.

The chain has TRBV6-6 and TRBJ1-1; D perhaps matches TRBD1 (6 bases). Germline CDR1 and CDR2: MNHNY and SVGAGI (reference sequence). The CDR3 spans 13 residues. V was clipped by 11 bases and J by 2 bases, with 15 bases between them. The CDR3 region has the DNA TGTGCCGTCCGGGACACTAGAAACACTGAAGCTTTCTTT. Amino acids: CAVRDTRNTEAFF.

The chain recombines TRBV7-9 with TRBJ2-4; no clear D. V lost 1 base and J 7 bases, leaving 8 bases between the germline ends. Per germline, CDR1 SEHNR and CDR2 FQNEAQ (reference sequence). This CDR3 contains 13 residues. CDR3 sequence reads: CASSLGGNNIQYF. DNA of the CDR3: TGTGCCAGCAGCTTAGGCGGTAATAACATTCAGTACTTC.

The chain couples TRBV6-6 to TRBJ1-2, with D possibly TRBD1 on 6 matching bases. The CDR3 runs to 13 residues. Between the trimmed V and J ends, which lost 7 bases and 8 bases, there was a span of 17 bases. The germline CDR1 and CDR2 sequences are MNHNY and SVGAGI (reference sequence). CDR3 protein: CASKDGRGWGYTF. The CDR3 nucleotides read TGTGCCAGCAAAGATGGCAGGGGATGGGGCTACACCTTC.

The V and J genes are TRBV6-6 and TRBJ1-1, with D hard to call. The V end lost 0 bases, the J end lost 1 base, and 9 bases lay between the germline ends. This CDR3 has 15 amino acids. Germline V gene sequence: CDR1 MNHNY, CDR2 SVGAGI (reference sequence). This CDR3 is CASSYSNPGNTEAFF. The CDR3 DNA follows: TGTGCCAGCAGTTACTCGAACCCGGGGAACACTGAAGCTTTCTTT.

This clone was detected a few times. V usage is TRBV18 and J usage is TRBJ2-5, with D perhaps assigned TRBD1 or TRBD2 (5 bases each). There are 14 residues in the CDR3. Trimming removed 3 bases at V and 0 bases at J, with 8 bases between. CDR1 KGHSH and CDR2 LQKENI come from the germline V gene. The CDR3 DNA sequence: TGTGCCAGCTCACCTGGGACGAACCAAGAGACCCAGTACTTC. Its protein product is CASSPGTNQETQYF. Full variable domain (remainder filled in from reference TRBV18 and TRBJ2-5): NAGVMQNPRHLVRRRGQEARLRCSPMKGHSHVYWYRQLPEEGLKFMVYLQKENIIDESGMPKERFSAEFPKEGPSILRIQQVVRGDSAAYFCASSPGTNQETQYFGPGTRLLVL.

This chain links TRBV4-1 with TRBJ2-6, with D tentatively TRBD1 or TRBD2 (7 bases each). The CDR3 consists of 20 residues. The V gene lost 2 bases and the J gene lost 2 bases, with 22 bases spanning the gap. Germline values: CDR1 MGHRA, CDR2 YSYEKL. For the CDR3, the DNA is TGCGCCAGCAGCCAACTGCCAGGGGGAGGGAGGACGGCTGGGGCCAACGTCCTGACTTTC. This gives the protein CASSQLPGGGRTAGANVLTF.